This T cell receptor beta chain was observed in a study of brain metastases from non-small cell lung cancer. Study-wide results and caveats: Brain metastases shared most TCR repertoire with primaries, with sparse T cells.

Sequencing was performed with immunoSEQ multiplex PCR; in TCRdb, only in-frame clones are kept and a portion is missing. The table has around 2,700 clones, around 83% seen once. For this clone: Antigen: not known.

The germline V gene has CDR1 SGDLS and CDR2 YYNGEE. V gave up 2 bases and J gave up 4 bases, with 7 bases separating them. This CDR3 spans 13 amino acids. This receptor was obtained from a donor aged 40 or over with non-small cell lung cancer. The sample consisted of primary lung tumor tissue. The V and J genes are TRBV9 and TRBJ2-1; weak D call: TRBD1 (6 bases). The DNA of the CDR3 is TGTGCCAGCAGCGTTAGGGGGTACAATGAGCAGTTCTTC. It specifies CASSVRGYNEQFF.